This TCR beta chain was identified during a study of cytomegalovirus exposure and HLA in healthy donors. Study-wide findings and caveats: In a later analysis, CMV-associated beta chains were mostly HLA-associated, it appeared.

Germline V gives CDR1 SGHNT, CDR2 YENEEA. Germline trimming cut 1 base from V and 5 bases from J; bases unmatched to any gene: 7. The length of the CDR3 is 15 residues. The PCR used 60 Vbeta and 13 Jbeta primers. Generated by immunoSEQ multiplex PCR, the TCRdb table keeps only in-frame clones and is missing some. Found here are about 180,000 clones, roughly 80% of them singletons; the top ten hold 6% to 7.5%. As concerns this clone: Its target is not known.

The source is a man aged 25 to 40 in good health and CMV-seropositive. The V and J genes are TRBV11-3 and TRBJ2-7; 8 bases are a match to TRBD2. The sequencing sample was made of PBMCs. The DNA of the CDR3 is TGTGCCAGCAGCTTAGTTCGGGGGGGAAGGGACGAGCAGTACTTC. This gives the protein CASSLVRGGRDEQYF.